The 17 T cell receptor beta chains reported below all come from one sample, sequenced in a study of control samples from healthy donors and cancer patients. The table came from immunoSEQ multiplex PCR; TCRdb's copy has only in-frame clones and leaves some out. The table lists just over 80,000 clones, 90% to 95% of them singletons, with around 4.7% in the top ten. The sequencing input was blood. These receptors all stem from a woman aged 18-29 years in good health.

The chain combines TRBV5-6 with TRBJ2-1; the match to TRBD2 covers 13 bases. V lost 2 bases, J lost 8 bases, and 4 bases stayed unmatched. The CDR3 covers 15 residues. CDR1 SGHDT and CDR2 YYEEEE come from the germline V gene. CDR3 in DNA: TGTGCCAGCAGCTTCCGACTAGCGGGAGGAGATGAGCAGTTCTTC. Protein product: CASSFRLAGGDEQFF.

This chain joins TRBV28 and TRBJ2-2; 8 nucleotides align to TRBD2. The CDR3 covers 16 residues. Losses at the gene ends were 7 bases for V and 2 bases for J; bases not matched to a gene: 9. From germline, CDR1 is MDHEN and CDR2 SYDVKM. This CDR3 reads CASTEWRGDNTGELFF. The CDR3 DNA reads TGTGCCAGCACGGAGTGGCGGGGGGATAACACCGGGGAGCTGTTTTTT.

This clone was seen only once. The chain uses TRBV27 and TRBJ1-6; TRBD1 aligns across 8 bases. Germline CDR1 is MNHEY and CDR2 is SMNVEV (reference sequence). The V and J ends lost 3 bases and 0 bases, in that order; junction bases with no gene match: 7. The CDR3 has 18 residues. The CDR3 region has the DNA TGTGCCAGCAGTTTTAGTCAGGGGGCCACCTCCTATAATTCACCCCTCCACTTT. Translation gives CASSFSQGATSYNSPLHF.

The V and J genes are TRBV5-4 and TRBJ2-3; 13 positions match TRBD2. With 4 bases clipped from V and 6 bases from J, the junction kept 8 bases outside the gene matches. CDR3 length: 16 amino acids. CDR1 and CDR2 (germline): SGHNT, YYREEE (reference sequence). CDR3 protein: CASSRRTSGSVDTQYF. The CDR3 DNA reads TGTGCCAGCAGCCGAAGGACTAGCGGGAGTGTCGATACGCAGTATTTT.

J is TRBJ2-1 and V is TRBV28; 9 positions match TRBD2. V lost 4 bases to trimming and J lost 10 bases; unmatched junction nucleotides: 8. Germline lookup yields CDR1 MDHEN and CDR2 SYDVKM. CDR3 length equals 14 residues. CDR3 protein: CASSSTPGLAEQFF. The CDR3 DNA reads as TGTGCCAGCAGTTCGACCCCGGGACTAGCAGAGCAGTTCTTC.

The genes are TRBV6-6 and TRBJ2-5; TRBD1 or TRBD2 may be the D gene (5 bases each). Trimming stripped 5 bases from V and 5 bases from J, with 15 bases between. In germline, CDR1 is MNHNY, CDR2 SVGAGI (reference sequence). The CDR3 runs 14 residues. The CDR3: CASSSRGGGETQYF. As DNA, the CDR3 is TGTGCCAGCAGTAGTAGGGGCGGCGGGGAGACCCAGTACTTC.

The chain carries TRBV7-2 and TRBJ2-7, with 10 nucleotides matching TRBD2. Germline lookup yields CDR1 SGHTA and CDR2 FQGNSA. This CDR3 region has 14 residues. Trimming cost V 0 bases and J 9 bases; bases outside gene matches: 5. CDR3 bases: TGTGCCAGCAGCTTAGCTAGCGGGAGGTTTTGGCAGTACTTC. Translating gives CASSLASGRFWQYF.

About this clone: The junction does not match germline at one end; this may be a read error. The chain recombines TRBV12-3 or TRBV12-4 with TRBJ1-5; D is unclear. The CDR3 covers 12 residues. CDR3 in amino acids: CASTLGNQPQHF. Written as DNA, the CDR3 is TGTGCCAGCACTTTAGGGAATCAGCCCCAGCATTTT.

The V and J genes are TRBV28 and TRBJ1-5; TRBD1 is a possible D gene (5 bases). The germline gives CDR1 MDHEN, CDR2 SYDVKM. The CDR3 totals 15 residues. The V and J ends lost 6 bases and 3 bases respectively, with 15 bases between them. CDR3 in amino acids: CASSLVDRSNQPQHF. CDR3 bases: TGTGCCAGCAGCCTGGTCGACAGATCCAATCAGCCCCAGCATTTT.

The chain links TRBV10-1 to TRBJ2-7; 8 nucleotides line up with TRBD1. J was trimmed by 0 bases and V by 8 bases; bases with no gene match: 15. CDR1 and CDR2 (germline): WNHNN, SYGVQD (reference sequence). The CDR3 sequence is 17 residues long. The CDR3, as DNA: TGCGCCAGCTCACTAACATGGGGCCAGGGGGCCTCCTACGAGCAGTACTTC. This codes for CASSLTWGQGASYEQYF.

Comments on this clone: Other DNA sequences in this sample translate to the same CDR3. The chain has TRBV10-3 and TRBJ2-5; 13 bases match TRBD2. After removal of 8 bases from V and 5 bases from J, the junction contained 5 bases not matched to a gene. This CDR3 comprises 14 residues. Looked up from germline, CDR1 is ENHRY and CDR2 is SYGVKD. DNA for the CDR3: TGTGCCATCCGGACTAGCGGGAGTCGTGAGACCCAGTACTTC. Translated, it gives CAIRTSGSRETQYF.

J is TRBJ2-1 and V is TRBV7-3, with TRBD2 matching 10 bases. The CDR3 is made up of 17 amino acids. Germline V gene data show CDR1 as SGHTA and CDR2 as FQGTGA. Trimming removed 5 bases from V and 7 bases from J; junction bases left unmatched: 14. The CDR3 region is CASSGSVGLARINEQFF. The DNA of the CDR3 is TGTGCCAGCAGCGGATCTGTGGGACTAGCGCGAATAAATGAGCAGTTCTTC.

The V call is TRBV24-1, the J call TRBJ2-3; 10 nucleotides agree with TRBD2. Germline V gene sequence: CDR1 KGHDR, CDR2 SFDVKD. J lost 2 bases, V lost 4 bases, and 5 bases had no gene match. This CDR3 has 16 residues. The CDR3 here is CATSDRTSGYTDTQYF. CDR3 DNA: TGTGCCACCAGTGACCGGACTAGCGGCTACACAGATACGCAGTATTTT.

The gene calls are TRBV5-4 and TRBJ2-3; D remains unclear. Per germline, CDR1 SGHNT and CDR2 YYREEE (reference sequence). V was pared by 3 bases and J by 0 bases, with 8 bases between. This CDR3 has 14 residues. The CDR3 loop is CASSWKVSTDTQYF. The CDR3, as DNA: TGTGCCAGCAGCTGGAAAGTTAGCACAGATACGCAGTATTTT.

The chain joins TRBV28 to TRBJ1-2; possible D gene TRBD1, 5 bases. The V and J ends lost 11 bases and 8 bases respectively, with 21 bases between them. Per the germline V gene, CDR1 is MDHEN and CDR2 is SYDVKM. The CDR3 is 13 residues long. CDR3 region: CAHRSGGSDGYTF. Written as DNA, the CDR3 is TGTGCCCATCGCTCTGGGGGGAGTGACGGCTACACCTTC.

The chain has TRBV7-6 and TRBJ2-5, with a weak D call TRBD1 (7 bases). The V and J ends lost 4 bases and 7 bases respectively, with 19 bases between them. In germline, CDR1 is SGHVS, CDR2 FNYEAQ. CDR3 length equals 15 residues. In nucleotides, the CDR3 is TGTGCCAGCAGCTCTGCAGGGGGGAACGGATGGACCCAGTACTTC. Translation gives CASSSAGGNGWTQYF.

The chain's CDR3 is CASSFRMGQGSSSGNTIYF. CDR3 bases: TGTGCCAGCAGTTTCCGAATGGGACAGGGGTCCTCCTCTGGAAACACCATATATTTT. The chain uses TRBV28 and TRBJ1-3; 10 bases align to TRBD1. Germline trimming cut 3 bases from V and 0 bases from J; bases unmatched to any gene: 11. CDR3 length: 19 residues. Germline CDR1 MDHEN, CDR2 SYDVKM.